The 12 T cell receptor beta chains reported below all come from one sample, sequenced in a study of T cells in Graves' hyperthyroidism and ophthalmopathy. Amplification of TCR beta CDR3 regions used RNA as the template. Primed by the HTBI set, a first-round RT-PCR was run on the TCR CDR3. From the multiplex PCR reads, TCRdb called clonotypes with MiXCR, one entry per CDR3 protein. There are around 620,000 distinct CDR3 sequences in the sample; around 46% occur only once, and 15% to 20% lies in the top ten. What was sequenced was peripheral blood or thyroid tissue (not recorded which). The origin of the receptors is an adult woman with Graves' disease, either hyperthyroidism or ophthalmopathy (not recorded which).

This clonotype was counted at least ten times. The CDR3 coding sequence is TGTGCCAGCAGTTCTCACCGGGACAGGGGCTACGAGCAGTACTTC. Protein: CASSSHRDRGYEQYF. The chain employs TRBV12-3 or TRBV12-4 and TRBJ2-7, with 10 positions matching TRBD1. After removal of 4 bases from V and 3 bases from J, the junction contained 6 bases not matched to a gene. The length of the CDR3 is 15 residues.

This clonotype was counted at least ten times. The chain couples TRBV9 to TRBJ2-5, with D possibly being TRBD2 (6 bases). The CDR3 length is 13 residues. Trimming removed 5 bases at V and 1 base at J, with 9 bases between. Germline-derived CDR1 and CDR2 are SGDLS and YYNGEE. For the CDR3, the DNA is TGTGCCAGCAGTGGAGGGATCCAAGAGACCCAGTACTTC. It codes for CASSGGIQETQYF.

This clonotype has at least ten counts. CDR3 sequence (DNA): TGTGCCAGCAGCTTAGTGGTACTAGCGGAGACACTTGACTACGAGCAGTACTTC. Amino acids: CASSLVVLAETLDYEQYF. The genes are TRBV7-9 and TRBJ2-7; 8 bases line up with TRBD2. CDR1 and CDR2 from the germline V gene are SEHNR and FQNEAQ (reference sequence). V gave up 1 base and J gave up 3 bases; unmatched junction bases: 14. This CDR3 is 18 amino acids long.

This sequence joins TRBV11-2 and TRBJ1-2; D unresolved. Germline assignment: CDR1 SGHAT and CDR2 FQNNGV. CDR3 length: 13 amino acids. Trimming removed 9 bases at V and 1 base at J, with 12 bases between. CDR3 sequence reads: CASSQSVNYGYTF. The CDR3 region has the DNA TGTGCCAGTAGTCAGTCAGTTAACTATGGCTACACCTTC.

This clonotype was counted only a few times. The gene calls are TRBV7-2 and TRBJ1-5; possible D gene TRBD1, 6 bases. CDR3 length: 15 residues. V gave up 6 bases and J gave up 3 bases, with 15 bases separating them. Germline V gene sequence: CDR1 SGHTA, CDR2 FQGNSA. CDR3 bases: TGTGCCAGCAGTATGTCCGACAGGTACAATCAGCCCCAGCATTTT. Its protein product is CASSMSDRYNQPQHF.

This clonotype was detected many times. This chain joins TRBV29-1 and TRBJ2-5; D might be TRBD2 (6 bases). Germline-derived CDR1 and CDR2 are SQVTM and ANQGSEA. V dropped 4 bases and J dropped 5 bases, with 11 bases sitting between them. The CDR3 runs to 12 residues. CDR3 bases: TGCAGCGTTGGTGCGGGGCGGGAGACCCAGTACTTC. It specifies CSVGAGRETQYF. Looking up the rest from reference TRBV29-1 and TRBJ2-5 gives the full variable domain: SAVISQKPSRDICQRGTSLTIQCQVDSQVTMMFWYRQQPGQSLTLIATANQGSEATYESGFVIDKFPISRPNLTFSTLTVSNMSPEDSSIYLCSVGAGRETQYFGPGTRLLVL.

This clonotype was counted many times. The chain recombines TRBV10-2 with TRBJ1-5; D is unclear. Germline CDR1 reads WSHSY; CDR2 reads SAAADI. The germline V and J ends were trimmed by 1 base and 2 bases, with 9 bases remaining between them. The CDR3 contains 15 residues. CDR3 region: CASSEYRQRNQPQHF. CDR3 coding DNA: TGCGCCAGCAGTGAGTATCGGCAGCGCAATCAGCCCCAGCATTTT.

The table lists this clonotype with many counts. The V and J genes are TRBV5-1 and TRBJ1-2, with no clear D. Germline CDR1 SGHRS, CDR2 YFSETQ. With 0 bases removed from V and 1 base from J, the gap between germline ends came to 10 bases. The CDR3 totals 15 residues. The CDR3 here is CASSLVSRGNYGYTF. The CDR3 DNA sequence: TGCGCCAGCAGCTTGGTTTCTCGGGGTAACTATGGCTACACCTTC.

The chain recombines TRBV29-1 with TRBJ1-5; maybe TRBD1 (5 bases). CDR1 is SQVTM, CDR2 ANQGSEA, per germline. This CDR3 region has 12 residues. The V gene lost 8 bases and the J gene lost 4 bases, with 12 bases spanning the gap. The chain's CDR3 is CSYGAPNQPQHF. The DNA of the CDR3 is TGCAGCTACGGGGCCCCGAATCAGCCCCAGCATTTT.

The CDR3: CSARQEVRGYTF. The CDR3 DNA follows: TGCAGTGCCCGGCAGGAGGTCCGTGGCTACACCTTC. The chain uses TRBV20-1 and TRBJ1-2, with no clear D. CDR1 is DFQATT, CDR2 SNEGSKA, per germline (reference sequence). The CDR3 loop spans 12 amino acids. Trimming removed 6 bases at V and 7 bases at J, with 15 bases between.

This clonotype was observed at least ten times. The chain recombines TRBV24-1 with TRBJ1-1; D unresolved. CDR1 and CDR2 from the germline V gene are KGHDR and SFDVKD. V was clipped by 6 bases and J by 4 bases, with 14 bases between them. The CDR3 totals 14 residues. DNA for the CDR3: TGTGCCACCAGTAGCGCCTTCGGGGTCACTGAAGCTTTCTTT. The encoded protein is CATSSAFGVTEAFF.

In this sample, this clonotype turned up many times. V gene TRBV24-1 combines with J gene TRBJ1-1, with 9 nucleotides matching TRBD1. Germline CDR1 KGHDR, CDR2 SFDVKD. This CDR3 spans 15 amino acids. Trimming cost V 3 bases and J 5 bases; bases outside gene matches: 6. CDR3 in amino acids: CATSDHPDRGTEAFF. The CDR3 DNA is TGTGCCACCAGTGATCACCCGGACAGGGGAACTGAAGCTTTCTTT.